Listed here are 19 T cell receptor beta chains from one sample, sequenced in a study of blood T cell repertoires in COVID-19. Repertoires were generated with immunoSEQ multiplex PCR, while TCRdb's copy carries only in-frame clones and drops some. The table has about 300,000 clones, roughly 89% seen once; the top ten hold roughly 2.8%. Sequenced material: PBMCs or T cells enriched from blood (not recorded which). The receptors come from a woman between 45 and 65 years old who had been exposed to COVID-19.

This clone was picked up a small number of times. This chain uses TRBV7-6 with TRBJ1-6, with TRBD1 identical over 8 bases. V shed 5 bases, J shed 7 bases, and the junction held 10 bases outside the gene matches. CDR3 length: 16 residues. Germline V gene data show CDR1 as SGHVS and CDR2 as FNYEAQ. The CDR3: CASSPETGVRNSPLHF. Here the CDR3 DNA reads TGTGCCAGCAGCCCCGAGACAGGGGTTAGGAATTCACCCCTCCACTTT.

The V gene is TRBV7-6, the J gene TRBJ2-7; 10 bases map to TRBD2. Germline CDR1 SGHVS, CDR2 FNYEAQ. The CDR3 loop spans 18 amino acids. J gave up 0 bases and V 5 bases, and 13 bases lay outside the gene matches. The CDR3, as DNA: TGTGCCAGCAGCCCCCAGATCCGGAGCGGGGGGGACTCCTACGAGCAGTACTTC. Translating gives CASSPQIRSGGDSYEQYF.

This clone was detected only a few times. This chain joins TRBV5-1 and TRBJ2-5; maybe TRBD1 (6 bases). Looked up from germline, CDR1 is SGHRS and CDR2 is YFSETQ. The CDR3 has 15 amino acids. The V and J ends lost 2 bases and 1 base respectively, with 12 bases between them. CDR3 sequence: CASSLRNRVQETQYF. CDR3 DNA: TGCGCCAGCAGCTTAAGGAACAGGGTCCAAGAGACCCAGTACTTC. Combining the CDR3 with reference TRBV5-1 and TRBJ2-5 gives the whole variable domain KAGVTQTPRYLIKTRGQQVTLSCSPISGHRSVSWYQQTPGQGLQFLFEYFSETQRNKGNFPGRFSGRQFSNSRSEMNVSTLELGDSALYLCASSLRNRVQETQYFGPGTRLLVL.

The chain has TRBV18 and TRBJ1-1; D is uncertain. This CDR3 is 15 amino acids long. V was pared by 0 bases and J by 1 base, with 9 bases between. CDR1 and CDR2 from the germline V gene are KGHSH and LQKENI. The CDR3 spells CASSPPLPGNTEAFF. The CDR3, as DNA: TGTGCCAGCTCACCACCTCTTCCGGGGAACACTGAAGCTTTCTTT. The full variable domain, completed using reference TRBV18 and TRBJ1-1, is NAGVMQNPRHLVRRRGQEARLRCSPMKGHSHVYWYRQLPEEGLKFMVYLQKENIIDESGMPKERFSAEFPKEGPSILRIQQVVRGDSAAYFCASSPPLPGNTEAFFGQGTRLTVV.

The chain combines TRBV10-3 with TRBJ2-1; 8 bases map to TRBD2. The CDR3 loop spans 15 amino acids. The V and J ends lost 2 bases and 3 bases, in that order; junction bases with no gene match: 3. Germline CDR1 ENHRY, CDR2 SYGVKD. CDR3 nucleotides: TGTGCCATCAGTGAGCGTAGCGGGGACTACAATGAGCAGTTCTTC. This gives the protein CAISERSGDYNEQFF.

Points on this clone: Other nucleotide sequences from this sample produce the same CDR3. The chain is built from TRBV7-2 and TRBJ2-7; TRBD1 aligns across 7 bases. Germline-derived CDR1 and CDR2 are SGHTA and FQGNSA. V shed 3 bases, J shed 3 bases, and the junction held 8 bases outside the gene matches. The CDR3 length is 15 residues. The CDR3 DNA reads as TGTGCCAGCAGCTTCTCGGTACAGGGGTTCTACGAGCAGTACTTC. This encodes CASSFSVQGFYEQYF.

The chain employs TRBV10-3 and TRBJ2-2; 9 nucleotides match TRBD2. This CDR3 is 16 amino acids long. CDR1 is ENHRY and CDR2 is SYGVKD in the germline V gene. The V gene end was trimmed by 3 bases and the J gene end by 6 bases; junction bases not matched to a gene: 8. The CDR3 spells CAISETKTSGSGELFF. CDR3 bases: TGTGCCATCAGTGAAACGAAGACTAGCGGATCCGGGGAGCTGTTTTTT.

The chain carries TRBV2 and TRBJ2-5; 9 nucleotides align to TRBD2. V shed 4 bases and J 7 bases; nucleotides not matched to a gene: 16. The CDR3 extends over 17 amino acids. Germline assignment: CDR1 SNHLY and CDR2 FYNNEI. This chain's CDR3 is CASSAGAGGPSAVTQYF. The CDR3 DNA sequence: TGTGCCAGCAGTGCAGGAGCGGGGGGCCCAAGTGCTGTGACCCAGTACTTC.

The J gene is TRBJ1-2, the V gene TRBV19, with TRBD1 identical over 9 bases. V trimming: 3 bases; J trimming: 7 bases; junction bases outside the gene matches: 6. The CDR3 runs 14 residues. Per germline, CDR1 LNHDA and CDR2 SQIVND (reference sequence). The CDR3 loop reads CASSISGTGPGYTF. The CDR3 bases are TGTGCCAGTAGTATTTCCGGGACAGGGCCTGGCTACACCTTC. The whole variable domain, remainder taken from reference TRBV19 and TRBJ1-2, is DGGITQSPKYLFRKEGQNVTLSCEQNLNHDAMYWYRQDPGQGLRLIYYSQIVNDFQKGDIAEGYSVSREKKESFPLTVTSAQKNPTAFYLCASSISGTGPGYTFGSGTRLTVV.

This chain uses TRBV7-8 with TRBJ1-2; 9 bases are a match to TRBD1. Per the germline V gene, CDR1 is SGHVS and CDR2 is FQNEAQ. The CDR3 contains 14 residues. V was clipped by 6 bases and J by 4 bases; unmatched bases: 6. The CDR3 spells CASSLGTGSYGYTF. CDR3 sequence (DNA): TGTGCCAGCAGTTTGGGGACAGGGTCCTATGGCTACACCTTC.

This clone is a singleton in its sample. V is TRBV5-1 and J is TRBJ1-3; 7 nucleotides line up with TRBD1. The CDR3 consists of 15 residues. The germline CDR1 and CDR2 sequences are SGHRS and YFSETQ. Trimming cost V 4 bases and J 3 bases; bases outside gene matches: 7. CDR3 in DNA: TGCGCCAGCAGCAACCGACAGGGTAGTGGAAACACCATATATTTT. Translated: CASSNRQGSGNTIYF. The complete variable domain, with remaining parts taken from reference TRBV5-1 and TRBJ1-3, reads KAGVTQTPRYLIKTRGQQVTLSCSPISGHRSVSWYQQTPGQGLQFLFEYFSETQRNKGNFPGRFSGRQFSNSRSEMNVSTLELGDSALYLCASSNRQGSGNTIYFGEGSWLTVV.

This chain links TRBV12-3 or TRBV12-4 with TRBJ2-3, with TRBD2 identical over 7 bases. J was trimmed by 6 bases and V by 3 bases; bases with no gene match: 3. The length of the CDR3 is 13 residues. CDR3 sequence: CASSFSGGDTQYF. The DNA for the CDR3 is TGTGCCAGCAGTTTTTCCGGGGGGGATACGCAGTATTTT.

This clone was observed a single time. This chain links TRBV5-1 with TRBJ1-2; 12 nucleotides match TRBD1. Germline CDR1 and CDR2: SGHRS and YFSETQ. The CDR3 is made up of 17 amino acids. With V trimmed by 4 bases and J by 6 bases, 13 bases remained unmatched. CDR3 nucleotide sequence: TGCGCCAGCAGCCTCGGGACAGGGGGCGCTGGGATGGATGGCTACACCTTC. Its translation is CASSLGTGGAGMDGYTF.

The chain links TRBV12-3 or TRBV12-4 to TRBJ1-4; the D is unclear. The length of the CDR3 is 13 residues. Deletions cut 5 bases from V and 8 bases from J, with 12 bases between. The CDR3 here is CASSPGQAEKLFF. The CDR3 coding sequence is TGTGCCAGCAGTCCCGGCCAGGCGGAAAAACTGTTTTTT.

V usage is TRBV18 and J usage is TRBJ1-5; no definite D call. Germline CDR1 reads KGHSH; CDR2 reads LQKENI. Trimming pared 3 bases from V and 3 bases from J, leaving 12 bases between. The CDR3 contains 15 residues. The CDR3 here is CASSPAVATNQPQHF. Written as DNA, the CDR3 is TGTGCCAGCTCACCCGCTGTGGCCACCAATCAGCCCCAGCATTTT. The variable domain in full, completed from reference TRBV18 and TRBJ1-5, reads NAGVMQNPRHLVRRRGQEARLRCSPMKGHSHVYWYRQLPEEGLKFMVYLQKENIIDESGMPKERFSAEFPKEGPSILRIQQVVRGDSAAYFCASSPAVATNQPQHFGDGTRLSIL.

The CDR3 bases are TGTGCCAGAGCGGTAAAATATGGCTACACCTTC. Translating it yields CARAVKYGYTF. The rearrangement links TRBV19 to TRBJ1-2; D ambiguous. The CDR3 totals 11 residues. Germline-derived CDR1 and CDR2 are LNHDA and SQIVND (reference sequence). The germline V and J ends were trimmed by 9 bases and 5 bases, with 10 bases remaining between them.

The V call is TRBV7-2, the J call TRBJ1-1; TRBD1 matches at 7 bases. This CDR3 region has 14 residues. With V trimmed by 5 bases and J by 1 base, 4 bases remained unmatched. Germline values: CDR1 SGHTA, CDR2 FQGNSA. The CDR3, as DNA: TGTGCCAGCAGCCCCGGGACAGCGAACACTGAAGCTTTCTTT. Translating it yields CASSPGTANTEAFF.

The chain links TRBV27 to TRBJ2-7; D uncertain. The germline CDR1 and CDR2 sequences are MNHEY and SMNVEV (reference sequence). This CDR3 comprises 16 residues. V lost 6 bases and J 3 bases, leaving 21 bases between the germline ends. CDR3 nucleotide sequence: TGTGCCAGCAGCCCGTCCTGGGCAAATATCAACTACGAGCAGTACTTC. Its translation is CASSPSWANINYEQYF.

The chain joins TRBV9 to TRBJ1-5; TRBD1 matches 9 bases. The CDR3 extends over 15 amino acids. CDR1 SGDLS and CDR2 YYNGEE come from the germline V gene. The ends lost 0 bases at V and 2 bases at J; junction bases unmatched: 0. The CDR3 DNA sequence: TGTGCCAGCAGCGTAGGGGACAGGGGCAATCAGCCCCAGCATTTT. This translates into CASSVGDRGNQPQHF.